Listed below are T cell receptor beta chains from one sample, sequenced in a study of cytomegalovirus exposure and HLA in healthy donors. Data came from immunoSEQ multiplex PCR; TCRdb stores just in-frame clones and leaves some out. The profile shows about 140,000 clones, roughly 75% of them singletons. Sequenced input: PBMCs. These receptors were taken from a middle-aged man in good health and CMV-seropositive. Both conserved end residues are part of each CDR3. A D gene is named only where the DNA matches it firmly. Some rows mark clone size as missing; the rest say once, few, many or name a class of expanded clone.

J gene	D gene	V gene	clone size	CDR3 protein	CDR3 DNA
TRBJ1-2	-	TRBV28	-	CASTPTHLYGYTF	TGTGCCAGCACACCGACTCATCTATATGGCTACACCTTC
TRBJ1-6	TRBD1	TRBV6-4	-	CASSRDRGSPLHF	TGTGCCAGCAGTCGGGACAGGGGTTCACCCCTCCACTTT
TRBJ1-1	-	TRBV7-7	-	CASSLIRGTEAFF	TGTGCTAGCAGCTTGATCAGGGGCACTGAAGCTTTCTTT
TRBJ1-3	-	TRBV7-8	-	CASSLAPGRGNTIYF	TGTGCCAGCAGCTTAGCGCCCGGCAGGGGAAACACCATATATTTT
TRBJ2-1	TRBD1	TRBV9	-	CASSVGAGGFSYNEQFF	TGTGCCAGCAGCGTAGGGGCAGGGGGCTTCTCCTACAATGAGCAGTTCTTC
TRBJ1-5	TRBD1	TRBV7-9	-	CASSMQGAEGNQPQHF	TGTGCCAGCAGTATGCAGGGGGCGGAGGGCAATCAGCCCCAGCATTTT
TRBJ1-5	-	TRBV19	-	CASSIAAGGNQPQHF	TGTGCCAGTAGTATAGCTGCAGGGGGCAATCAGCCCCAGCATTTT
TRBJ1-3	-	TRBV6-5	few	CASSSLLRPGNTIYF	TGTGCCAGCAGTTCCTTACTTCGCCCAGGAAACACCATATATTTT
TRBJ2-6	TRBD1	TRBV6-6	-	CASNDRGGSGANVLTF	TGTGCCAGCAATGACAGGGGCGGCTCTGGGGCCAACGTCCTGACTTTC
TRBJ2-2	TRBD1	TRBV7-8	-	CASSSGTGAGGELFF	TGTGCCAGCAGTTCAGGGACAGGGGCGGGCGGGGAGCTGTTTTTT
TRBJ2-3	-	TRBV7-9	-	CASSYNPGIIAGDTQYF	TGTGCCAGCAGCTATAATCCCGGGATAATAGCTGGAGATACGCAGTATTTT
TRBJ1-2	-	TRBV29-1	few	CSVEFSRGYGYTF	TGCAGCGTTGAGTTTTCCAGAGGCTATGGCTACACCTTC
TRBJ2-5	-	TRBV12-5	-	CASGSREASRETQYF	TGTGCTAGTGGTTCCCGCGAAGCCAGCAGGGAGACCCAGTACTTC
TRBJ1-2	-	TRBV7-2	once	CASSVADSNYGYTF	TGTGCCAGCAGCGTCGCGGACTCAAATTATGGCTACACCTTC
TRBJ1-5	TRBD1	TRBV7-9	-	CASSSVRGQPQHF	TGTGCCAGCAGCTCCGTCAGGGGGCAGCCCCAGCATTTT
TRBJ2-2	TRBD1	TRBV5-6	few	CASSLTGDTGELFF	TGTGCCAGCAGTTTGACAGGGGACACCGGGGAGCTGTTTTTT
TRBJ2-5	-	TRBV14	-	CASSLLPGLAETQYF	TGTGCCAGCAGCCTCCTCCCCGGGCTAGCGGAGACCCAGTACTTC